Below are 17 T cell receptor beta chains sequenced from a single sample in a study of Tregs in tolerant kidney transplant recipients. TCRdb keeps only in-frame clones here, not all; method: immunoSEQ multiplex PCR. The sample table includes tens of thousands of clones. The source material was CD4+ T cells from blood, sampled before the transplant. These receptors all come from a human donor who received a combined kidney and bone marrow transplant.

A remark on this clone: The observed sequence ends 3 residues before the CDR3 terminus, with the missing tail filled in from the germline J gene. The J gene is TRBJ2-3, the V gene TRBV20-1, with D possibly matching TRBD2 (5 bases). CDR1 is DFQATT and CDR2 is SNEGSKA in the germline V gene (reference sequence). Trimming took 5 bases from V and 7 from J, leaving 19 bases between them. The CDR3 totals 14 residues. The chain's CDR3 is CSARLEDSPYTQYF. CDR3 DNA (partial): TGCAGTGCTCGACTGGAGGATAGCCCTTATACG.

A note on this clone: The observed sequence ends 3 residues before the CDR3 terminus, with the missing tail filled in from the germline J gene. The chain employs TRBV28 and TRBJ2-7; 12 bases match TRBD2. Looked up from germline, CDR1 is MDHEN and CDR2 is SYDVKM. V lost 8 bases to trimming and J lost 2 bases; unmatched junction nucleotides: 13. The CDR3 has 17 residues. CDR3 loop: CASQGPAGLAGTYEQYF. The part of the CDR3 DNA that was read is TGTGCCAGCCAAGGGCCCGCCGGACTAGCGGGAACCTACGAG.

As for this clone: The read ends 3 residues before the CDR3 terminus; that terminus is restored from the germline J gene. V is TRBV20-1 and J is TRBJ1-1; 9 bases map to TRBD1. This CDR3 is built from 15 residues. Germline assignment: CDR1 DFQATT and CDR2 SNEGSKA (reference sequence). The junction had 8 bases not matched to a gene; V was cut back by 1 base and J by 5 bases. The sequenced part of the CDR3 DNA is TGCAGTGCTAGAGCCACGGGGACAGGGAGGACTGAA. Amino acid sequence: CSARATGTGRTE. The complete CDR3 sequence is CSARATGTGRTEAFF.

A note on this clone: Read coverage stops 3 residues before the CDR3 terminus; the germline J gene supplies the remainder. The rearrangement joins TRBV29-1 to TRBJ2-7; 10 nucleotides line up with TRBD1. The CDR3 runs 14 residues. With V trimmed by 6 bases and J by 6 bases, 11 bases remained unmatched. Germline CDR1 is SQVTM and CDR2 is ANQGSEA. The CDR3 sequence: CSVKRQGTGVEQYF. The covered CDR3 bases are TGCAGCGTCAAACGACAGGGGACAGGGGTCGAG.

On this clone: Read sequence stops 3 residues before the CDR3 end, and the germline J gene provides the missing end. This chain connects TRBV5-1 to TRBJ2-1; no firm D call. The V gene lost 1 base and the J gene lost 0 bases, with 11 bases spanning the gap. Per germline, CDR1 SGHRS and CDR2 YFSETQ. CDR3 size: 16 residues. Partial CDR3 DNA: TGCGCCAGCAGCTTGATACCGGGTAGCTCCTACAATGAG. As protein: CASSLIPGSSYNE. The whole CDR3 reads CASSLIPGSSYNEQFF.

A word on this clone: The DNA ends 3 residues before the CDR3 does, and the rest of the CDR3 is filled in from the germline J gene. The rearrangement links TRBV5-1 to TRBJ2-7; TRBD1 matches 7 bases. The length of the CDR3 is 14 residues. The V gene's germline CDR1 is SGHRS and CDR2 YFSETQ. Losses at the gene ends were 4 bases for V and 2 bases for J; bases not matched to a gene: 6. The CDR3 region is CASSPQGVTYEQYF. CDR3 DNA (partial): TGCGCCAGCAGCCCGCAGGGGGTGACCTACGAG.

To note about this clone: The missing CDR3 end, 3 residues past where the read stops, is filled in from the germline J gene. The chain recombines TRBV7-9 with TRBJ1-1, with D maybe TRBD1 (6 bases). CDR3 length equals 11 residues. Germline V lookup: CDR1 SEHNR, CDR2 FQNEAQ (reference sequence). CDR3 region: CASSLGQGAFF. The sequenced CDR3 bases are TGTGCCAGCAGCTTAGGGCAGGGG.

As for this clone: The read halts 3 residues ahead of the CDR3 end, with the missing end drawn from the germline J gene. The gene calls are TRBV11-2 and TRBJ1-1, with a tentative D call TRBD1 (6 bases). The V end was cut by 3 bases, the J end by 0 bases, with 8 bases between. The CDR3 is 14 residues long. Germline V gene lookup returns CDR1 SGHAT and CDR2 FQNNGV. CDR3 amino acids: CASSFTGLNTEAFF. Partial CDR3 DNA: TGTGCCAGCAGCTTTACAGGGTTGAACACTGAA.

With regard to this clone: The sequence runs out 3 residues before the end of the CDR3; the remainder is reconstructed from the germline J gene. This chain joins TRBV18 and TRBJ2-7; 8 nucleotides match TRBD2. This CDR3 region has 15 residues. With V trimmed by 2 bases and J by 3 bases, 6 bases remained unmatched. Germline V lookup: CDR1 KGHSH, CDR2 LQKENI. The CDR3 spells CASSPSSAGGYEQYF. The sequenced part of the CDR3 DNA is TGTGCCAGCTCACCAAGTTCCGCGGGGGGCTACGAG.

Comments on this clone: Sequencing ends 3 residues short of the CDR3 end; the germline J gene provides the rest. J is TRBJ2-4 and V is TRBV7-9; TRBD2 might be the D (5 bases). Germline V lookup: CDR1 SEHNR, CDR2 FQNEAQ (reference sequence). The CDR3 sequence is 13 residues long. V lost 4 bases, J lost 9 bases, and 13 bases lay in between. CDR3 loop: CASSWTESGIQYF. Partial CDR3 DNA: TGTGCCAGCAGCTGGACTGAATCCGGCATT.

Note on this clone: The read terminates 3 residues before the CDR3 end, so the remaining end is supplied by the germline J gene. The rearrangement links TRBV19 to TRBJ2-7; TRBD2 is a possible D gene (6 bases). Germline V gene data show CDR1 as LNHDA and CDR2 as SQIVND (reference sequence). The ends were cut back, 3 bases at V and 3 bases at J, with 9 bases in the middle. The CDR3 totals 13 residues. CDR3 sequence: CASSMGGIYEQYF. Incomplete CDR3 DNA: TGTGCCAGTAGTATGGGCGGGATCTACGAG.

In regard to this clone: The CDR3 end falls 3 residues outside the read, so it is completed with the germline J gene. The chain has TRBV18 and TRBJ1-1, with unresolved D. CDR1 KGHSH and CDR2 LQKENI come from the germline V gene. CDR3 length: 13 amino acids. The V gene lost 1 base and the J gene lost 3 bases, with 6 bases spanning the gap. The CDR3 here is CASSPLRDTEAFF. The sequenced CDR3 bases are TGTGCCAGCTCACCACTACGGGACACTGAA. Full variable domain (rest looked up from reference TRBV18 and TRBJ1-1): NAGVMQNPRHLVRRRGQEARLRCSPMKGHSHVYWYRQLPEEGLKFMVYLQKENIIDESGMPKERFSAEFPKEGPSILRIQQVVRGDSAAYFCASSPLRDTEAFFGQGTRLTVV.

The CDR3 spells CASWTSGSGDTQYF. The CDR3 DNA, read in part, is TGTGCCAGTTGGACTAGCGGGAGTGGTGATACG. The gene calls are TRBV19 and TRBJ2-3; 13 bases align to TRBD2. The read is 3 residues too short to cover the CDR3 end, so that end is filled in from the germline J gene. CDR3 size: 14 residues. Losses at the gene ends were 8 bases for V and 6 bases for J; bases not matched to a gene: 5. Germline-derived CDR1 and CDR2 are LNHDA and SQIVND (reference sequence).

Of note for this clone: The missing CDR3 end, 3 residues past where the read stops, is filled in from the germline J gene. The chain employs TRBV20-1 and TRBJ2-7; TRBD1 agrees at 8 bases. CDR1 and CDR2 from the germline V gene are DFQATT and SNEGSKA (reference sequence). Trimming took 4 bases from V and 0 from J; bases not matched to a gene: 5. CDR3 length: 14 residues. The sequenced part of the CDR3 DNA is TGCAGTGCTATTAGACAGGGGATCTCCTACGAG. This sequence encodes CSAIRQGISYE. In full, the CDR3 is CSAIRQGISYEQYF.

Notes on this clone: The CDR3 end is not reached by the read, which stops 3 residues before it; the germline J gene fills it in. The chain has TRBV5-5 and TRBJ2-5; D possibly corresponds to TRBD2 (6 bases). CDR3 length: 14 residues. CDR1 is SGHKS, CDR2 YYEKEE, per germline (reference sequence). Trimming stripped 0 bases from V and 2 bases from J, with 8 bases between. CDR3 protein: CASSLGLVQETQYF. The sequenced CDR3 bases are TGTGCCAGCAGCTTGGGACTAGTACAAGAGACC.

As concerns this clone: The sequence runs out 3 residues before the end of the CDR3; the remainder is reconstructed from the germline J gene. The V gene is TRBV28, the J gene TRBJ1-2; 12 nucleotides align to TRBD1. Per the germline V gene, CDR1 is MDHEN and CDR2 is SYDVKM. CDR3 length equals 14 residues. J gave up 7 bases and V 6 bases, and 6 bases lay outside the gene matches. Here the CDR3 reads CASRTGQGAGGYTF. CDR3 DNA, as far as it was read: TGTGCCAGCAGAACGGGACAGGGGGCGGGTGGC.

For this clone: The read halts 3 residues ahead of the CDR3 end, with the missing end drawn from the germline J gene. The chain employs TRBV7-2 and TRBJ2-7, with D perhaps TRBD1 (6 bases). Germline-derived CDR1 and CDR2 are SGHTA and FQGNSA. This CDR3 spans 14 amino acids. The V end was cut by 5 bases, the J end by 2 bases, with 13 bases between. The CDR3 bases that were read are TGTGCCAGCAGCAACTACAGGGACCCCTACGAG. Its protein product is CASSNYRDPYE. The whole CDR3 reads CASSNYRDPYEQYF. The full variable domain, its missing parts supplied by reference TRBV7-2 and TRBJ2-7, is GAGVSQSPSNKVTEKGKDVELRCDPISGHTALYWYRQSLGQGLEFLIYFQGNSAPDKSGLPSDRFSAERTGGSVSTLTIQRTQQEDSAVYLCASSNYRDPYEQYFGPGTRLTVT.